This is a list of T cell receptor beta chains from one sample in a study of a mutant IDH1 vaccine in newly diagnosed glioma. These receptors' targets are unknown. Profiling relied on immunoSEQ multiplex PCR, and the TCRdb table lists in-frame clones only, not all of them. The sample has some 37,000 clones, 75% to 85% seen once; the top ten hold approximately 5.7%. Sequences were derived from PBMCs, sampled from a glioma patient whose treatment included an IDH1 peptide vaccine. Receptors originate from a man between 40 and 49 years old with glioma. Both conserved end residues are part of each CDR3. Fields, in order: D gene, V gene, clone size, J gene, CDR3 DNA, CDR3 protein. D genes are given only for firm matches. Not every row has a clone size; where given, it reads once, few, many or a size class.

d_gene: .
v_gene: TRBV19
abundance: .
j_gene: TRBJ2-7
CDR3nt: TGTGCCAGTAGTAGGGTTGGGACCTCCTACGAGCAGTACTTC
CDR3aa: CASSRVGTSYEQYF

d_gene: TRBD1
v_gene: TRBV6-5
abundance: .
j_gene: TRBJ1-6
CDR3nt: TGTGCCAGCAGCGAGGACAGGGGGTATTCACCCCTCCACTTT
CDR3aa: CASSEDRGYSPLHF

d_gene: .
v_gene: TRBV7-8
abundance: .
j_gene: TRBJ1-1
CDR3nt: TGTGCCAGCAGCTTACGTGAGAACATGAACACTGAAGCTTTCTTT
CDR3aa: CASSLRENMNTEAFF

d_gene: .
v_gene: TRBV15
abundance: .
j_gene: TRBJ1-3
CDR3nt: TGTGCCACCAGCAAAAACAGGAACTCTGGAAACACCATATATTTT
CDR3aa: CATSKNRNSGNTIYF

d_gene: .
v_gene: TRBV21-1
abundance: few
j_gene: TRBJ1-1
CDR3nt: TGTGCCAGCGGCCGGGCTGAAGCTTTCTTT
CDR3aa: CASGRAEAFF

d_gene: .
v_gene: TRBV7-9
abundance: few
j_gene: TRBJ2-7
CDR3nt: TGTGCCAGCAGCTTAGTGTACGAGCAGTACTTC
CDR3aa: CASSLVYEQYF

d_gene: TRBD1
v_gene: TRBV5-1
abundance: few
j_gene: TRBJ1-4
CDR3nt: TGCGCCAGCAGCTTAGGACAGGGTGATGAAAAACTGTTTTTT
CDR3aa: CASSLGQGDEKLFF

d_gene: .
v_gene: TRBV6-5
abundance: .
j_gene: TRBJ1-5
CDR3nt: TGTGCCAGCAGTTATCGCAGGGGAGGCAATCAGCCCCAGCATTTT
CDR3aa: CASSYRRGGNQPQHF

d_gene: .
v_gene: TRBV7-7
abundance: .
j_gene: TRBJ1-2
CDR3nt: TGTGCTAGCAGCTTAGTGGGACACCAATACTATGGCTACACCTTC
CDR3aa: CASSLVGHQYYGYTF

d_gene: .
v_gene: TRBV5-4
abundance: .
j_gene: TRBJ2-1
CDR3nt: TGTGCCAGCAGCTTGGCCGGACTACTCACCTACAATGAGCAGTTCTTC
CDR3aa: CASSLAGLLTYNEQFF

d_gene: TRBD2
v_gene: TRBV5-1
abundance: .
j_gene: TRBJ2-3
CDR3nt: TGCGCCAGCAGTCACCCGGACCGGGGGGGGCGGCCAGATACGCAGTATTTT
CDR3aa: CASSHPDRGGRPDTQYF

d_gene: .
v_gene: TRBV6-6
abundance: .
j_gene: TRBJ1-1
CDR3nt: TGTGCCAGCAGTTACTCGGCCCTACTCATGAACACTGAAGCTTTCTTT
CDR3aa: CASSYSALLMNTEAFF

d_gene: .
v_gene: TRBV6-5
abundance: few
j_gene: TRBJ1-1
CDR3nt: TGTGCCAGCAGTTATACCCCGGGCAGGGATGAAGCTTTCTTT
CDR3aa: CASSYTPGRDEAFF

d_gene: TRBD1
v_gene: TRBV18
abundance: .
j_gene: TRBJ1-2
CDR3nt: TGTGCCAGCTCGACAGACAGGGGTTATGGCTACACCTTC
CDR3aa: CASSTDRGYGYTF

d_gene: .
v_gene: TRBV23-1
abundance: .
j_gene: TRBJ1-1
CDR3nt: TGCGCCGGGGAAATGGGCAGATATAACACTGAAGCTTTCTTT
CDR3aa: CAGEMGRYNTEAFF

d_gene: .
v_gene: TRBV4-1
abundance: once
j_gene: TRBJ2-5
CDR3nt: TGCGCCAGCAGCCAAGATGGGGCCCAGAAGGAGGAGACCCAGTACTTC
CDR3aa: CASSQDGAQKEETQYF

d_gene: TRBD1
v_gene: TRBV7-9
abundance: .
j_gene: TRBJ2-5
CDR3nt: TGTGCCAGCAGCTTACAGGGGGCCGGGGAGGAGACCCAGTACTTC
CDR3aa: CASSLQGAGEETQYF

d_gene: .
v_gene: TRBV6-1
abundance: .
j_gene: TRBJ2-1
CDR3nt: TGTGCCAGCAGTGAAGGACTCGACTACAATGAGCAGTTCTTC
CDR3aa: CASSEGLDYNEQFF

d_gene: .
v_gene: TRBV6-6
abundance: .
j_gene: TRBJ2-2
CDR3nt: TGTGCCAGCTGCGAACGGGGGACTACCGGGGAGCTGTTTTTT
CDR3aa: CASCERGTTGELFF

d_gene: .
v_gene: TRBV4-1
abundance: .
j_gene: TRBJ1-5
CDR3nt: TGCGCCATCAGGGCGGGTACCCAGCCCCAGCATTTT
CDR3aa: CAIRAGTQPQHF

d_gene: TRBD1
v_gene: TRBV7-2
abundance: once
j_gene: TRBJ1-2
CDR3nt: TGTGCCAGCAGTCAGGGGGCCTATGGCTACACCTTC
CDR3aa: CASSQGAYGYTF

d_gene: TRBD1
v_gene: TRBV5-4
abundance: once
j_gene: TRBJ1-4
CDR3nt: TGTGCCAGCAGCACGGGACAGCTACCTAATGAAAAACTGTTTTTT
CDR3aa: CASSTGQLPNEKLFF

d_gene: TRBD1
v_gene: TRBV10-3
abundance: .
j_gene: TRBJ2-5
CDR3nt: TGTGCCATCAGAGCGGGACAGGGTGGACGAGAGACCCAGTACTTC
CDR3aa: CAIRAGQGGRETQYF

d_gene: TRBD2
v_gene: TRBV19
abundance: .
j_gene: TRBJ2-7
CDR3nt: TGTGCCAGTAGTGCTTCTCGGGGGGGGGCCTTCAACTACGAGCAGTACTTC
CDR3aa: CASSASRGGAFNYEQYF

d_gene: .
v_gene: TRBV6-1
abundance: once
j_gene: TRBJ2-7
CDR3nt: TGTGCCAGCAGTGGGAACCTCGAGCAGTACTTC
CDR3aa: CASSGNLEQYF